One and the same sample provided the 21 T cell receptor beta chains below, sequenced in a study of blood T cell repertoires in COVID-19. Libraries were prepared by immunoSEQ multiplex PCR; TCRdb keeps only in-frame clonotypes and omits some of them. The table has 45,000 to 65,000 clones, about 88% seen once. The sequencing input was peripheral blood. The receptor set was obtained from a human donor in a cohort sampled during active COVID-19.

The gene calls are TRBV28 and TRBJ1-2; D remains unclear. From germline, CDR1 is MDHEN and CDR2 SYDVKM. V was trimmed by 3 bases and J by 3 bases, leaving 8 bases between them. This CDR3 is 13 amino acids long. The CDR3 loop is CASSFNRDYGYTF. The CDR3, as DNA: TGTGCCAGCAGTTTTAATCGGGACTATGGCTACACCTTC.

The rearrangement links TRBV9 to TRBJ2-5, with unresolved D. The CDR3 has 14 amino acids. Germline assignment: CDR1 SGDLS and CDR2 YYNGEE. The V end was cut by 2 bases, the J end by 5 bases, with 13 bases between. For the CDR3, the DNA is TGTGCCAGCAGCGTTTCCCCCGTCGGGGAGACCCAGTACTTC. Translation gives CASSVSPVGETQYF. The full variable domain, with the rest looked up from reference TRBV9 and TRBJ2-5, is DSGVTQTPKHLITATGQRVTLRCSPRSGDLSVYWYQQSLDQGLQFLIQYYNGEERAKGNILERFSAQQFPDLHSELNLSSLELGDSALYFCASSVSPVGETQYFGPGTRLLVL.

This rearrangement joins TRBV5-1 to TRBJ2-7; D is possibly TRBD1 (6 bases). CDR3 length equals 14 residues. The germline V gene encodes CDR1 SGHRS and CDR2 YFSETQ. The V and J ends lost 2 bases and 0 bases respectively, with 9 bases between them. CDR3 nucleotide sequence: TGCGCCAGCAGCTTTGGACAGAGCTCCTACGAGCAGTACTTC. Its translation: CASSFGQSSYEQYF.

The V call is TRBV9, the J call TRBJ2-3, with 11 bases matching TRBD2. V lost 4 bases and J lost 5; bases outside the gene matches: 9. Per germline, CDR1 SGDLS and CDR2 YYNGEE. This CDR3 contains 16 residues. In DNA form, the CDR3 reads TGTGCCAGCAGCTCCCCTAGCGGGAGGCCAGGAGATACGCAGTATTTT. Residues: CASSSPSGRPGDTQYF.

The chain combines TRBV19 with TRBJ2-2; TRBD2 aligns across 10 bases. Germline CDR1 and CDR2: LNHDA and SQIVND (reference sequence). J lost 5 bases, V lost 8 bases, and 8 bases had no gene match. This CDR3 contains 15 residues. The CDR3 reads CASGGQREGTGELFF. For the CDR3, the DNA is TGTGCCAGTGGCGGTCAGCGGGAGGGTACCGGGGAGCTGTTTTTT.

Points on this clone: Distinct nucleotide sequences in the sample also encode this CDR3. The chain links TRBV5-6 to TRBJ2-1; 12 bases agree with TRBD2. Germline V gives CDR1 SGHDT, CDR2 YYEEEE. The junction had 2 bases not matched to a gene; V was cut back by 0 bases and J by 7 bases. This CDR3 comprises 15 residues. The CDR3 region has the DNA TGTGCCAGCAGCTTGGGGCTAGCGGGGGGGAATGAGCAGTTCTTC. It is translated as CASSLGLAGGNEQFF.

CDR3 nucleotide sequence: TGTGCCAGCTCACCTGGGACTCCTGACAATGAGCAGTTCTTC. Amino acids: CASSPGTPDNEQFF. The chain recombines TRBV18 with TRBJ2-1; D possibly corresponds to TRBD2 (6 bases). Germline values: CDR1 KGHSH, CDR2 LQKENI. Trimming removed 3 bases from V and 5 bases from J, with 11 bases in between. CDR3 length: 14 residues.

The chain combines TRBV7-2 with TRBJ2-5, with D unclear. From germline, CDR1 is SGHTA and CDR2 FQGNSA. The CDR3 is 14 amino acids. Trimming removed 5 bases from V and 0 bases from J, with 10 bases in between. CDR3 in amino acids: CASSPYGHQETQYF. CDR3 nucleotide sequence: TGTGCCAGCAGCCCCTATGGGCACCAAGAGACCCAGTACTTC.

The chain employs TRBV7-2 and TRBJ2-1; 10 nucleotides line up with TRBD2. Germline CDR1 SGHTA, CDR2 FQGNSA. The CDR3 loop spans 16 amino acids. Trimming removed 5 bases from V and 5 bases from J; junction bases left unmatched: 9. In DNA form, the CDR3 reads TGTGCCAGCAGCCTAATTGGACTAGCGGCAGACAATGAGCAGTTCTTC. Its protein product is CASSLIGLAADNEQFF.

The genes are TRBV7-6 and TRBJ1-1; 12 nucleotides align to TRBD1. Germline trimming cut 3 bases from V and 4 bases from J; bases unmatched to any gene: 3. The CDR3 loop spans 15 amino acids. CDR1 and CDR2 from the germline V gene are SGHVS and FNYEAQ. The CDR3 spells CASSLGQGASTEAFF. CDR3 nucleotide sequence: TGTGCCAGCAGCTTGGGACAGGGGGCTAGCACTGAAGCTTTCTTT.

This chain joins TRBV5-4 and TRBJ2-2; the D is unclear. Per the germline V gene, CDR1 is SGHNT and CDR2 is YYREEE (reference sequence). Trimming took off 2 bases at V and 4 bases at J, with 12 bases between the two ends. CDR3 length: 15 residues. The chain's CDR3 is CASSFDPPGTGELFF. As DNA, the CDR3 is TGTGCCAGCAGCTTCGACCCGCCGGGCACCGGGGAGCTGTTTTTT.

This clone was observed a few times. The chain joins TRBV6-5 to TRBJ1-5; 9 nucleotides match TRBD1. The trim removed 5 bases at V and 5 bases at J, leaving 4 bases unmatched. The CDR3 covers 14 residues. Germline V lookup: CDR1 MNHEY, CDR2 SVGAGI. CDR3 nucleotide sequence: TGTGCCAGCAGTCCGGGACAGGGCGATCAGCCCCAGCATTTT. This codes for CASSPGQGDQPQHF.

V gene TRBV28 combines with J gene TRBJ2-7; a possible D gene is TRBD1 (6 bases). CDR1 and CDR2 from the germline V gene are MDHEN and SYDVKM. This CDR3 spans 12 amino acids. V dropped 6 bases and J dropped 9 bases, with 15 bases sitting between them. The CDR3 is CASSRSDSRQYV. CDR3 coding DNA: TGTGCCAGCAGCCGCTCGGACAGCCGGCAGTACGTC.

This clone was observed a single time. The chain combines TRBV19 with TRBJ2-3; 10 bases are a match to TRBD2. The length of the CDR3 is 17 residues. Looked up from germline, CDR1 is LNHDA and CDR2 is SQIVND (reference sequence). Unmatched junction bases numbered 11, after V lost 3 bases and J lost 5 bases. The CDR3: CASSMRVAGGPGDTQYF. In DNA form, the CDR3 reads TGTGCCAGTAGTATGAGGGTAGCGGGGGGTCCGGGAGATACGCAGTATTTT.

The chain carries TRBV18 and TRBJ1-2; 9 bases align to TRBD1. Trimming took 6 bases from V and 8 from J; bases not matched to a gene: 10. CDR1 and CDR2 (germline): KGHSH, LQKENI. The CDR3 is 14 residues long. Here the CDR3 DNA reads TGTGCCAGCTCGCGGGACAGGGAGGTCCTGGGCTACACCTTC. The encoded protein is CASSRDREVLGYTF. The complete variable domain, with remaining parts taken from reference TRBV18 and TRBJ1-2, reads NAGVMQNPRHLVRRRGQEARLRCSPMKGHSHVYWYRQLPEEGLKFMVYLQKENIIDESGMPKERFSAEFPKEGPSILRIQQVVRGDSAAYFCASSRDREVLGYTFGSGTRLTVV.

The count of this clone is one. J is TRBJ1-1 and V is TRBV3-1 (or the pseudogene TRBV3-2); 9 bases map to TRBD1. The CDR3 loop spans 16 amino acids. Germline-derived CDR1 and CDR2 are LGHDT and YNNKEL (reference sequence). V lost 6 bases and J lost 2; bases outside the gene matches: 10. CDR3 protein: CASRDGTGIINTEAFF. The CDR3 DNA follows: TGTGCCAGCAGGGACGGGACAGGGATTATTAACACTGAAGCTTTCTTT.

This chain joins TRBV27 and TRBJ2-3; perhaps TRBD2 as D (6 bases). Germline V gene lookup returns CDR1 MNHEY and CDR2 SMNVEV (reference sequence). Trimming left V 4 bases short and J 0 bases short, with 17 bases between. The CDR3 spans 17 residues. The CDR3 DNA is TGTGCCAGCAGTTCCCCATGGGGGGTTCCGAGCACAGATACGCAGTATTTT. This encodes CASSSPWGVPSTDTQYF.

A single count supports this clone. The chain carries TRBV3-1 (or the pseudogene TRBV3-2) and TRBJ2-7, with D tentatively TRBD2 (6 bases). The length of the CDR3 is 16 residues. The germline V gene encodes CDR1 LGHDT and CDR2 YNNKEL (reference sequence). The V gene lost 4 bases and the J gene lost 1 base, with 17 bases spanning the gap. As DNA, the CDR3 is TGTGCCAGCAGCCCTCCGGTGGGGGAGGATTCCTACGAGCAGTACGTC. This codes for CASSPPVGEDSYEQYV.

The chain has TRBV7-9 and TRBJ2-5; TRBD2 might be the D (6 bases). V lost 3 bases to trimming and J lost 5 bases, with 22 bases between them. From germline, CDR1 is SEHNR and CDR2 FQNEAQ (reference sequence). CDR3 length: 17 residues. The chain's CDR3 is CASSFNRRLVRGETQYF. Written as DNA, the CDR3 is TGTGCCAGCAGCTTCAACCGCCGACTAGTACGGGGCGAGACCCAGTACTTC. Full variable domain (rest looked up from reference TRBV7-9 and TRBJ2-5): DTGVSQNPRHKITKRGQNVTFRCDPISEHNRLYWYRQTLGQGPEFLTYFQNEAQLEKSRLLSDRFSAERPKGSFSTLEIQRTEQGDSAMYLCASSFNRRLVRGETQYFGPGTRLLVL.

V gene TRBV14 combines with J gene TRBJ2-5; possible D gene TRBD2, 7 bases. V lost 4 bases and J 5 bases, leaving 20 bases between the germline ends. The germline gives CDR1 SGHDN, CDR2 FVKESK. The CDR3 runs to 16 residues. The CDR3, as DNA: TGTGCCAGCAGCCTACCTAGGGGGGGAATCGGGGAGACCCAGTACTTC. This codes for CASSLPRGGIGETQYF.

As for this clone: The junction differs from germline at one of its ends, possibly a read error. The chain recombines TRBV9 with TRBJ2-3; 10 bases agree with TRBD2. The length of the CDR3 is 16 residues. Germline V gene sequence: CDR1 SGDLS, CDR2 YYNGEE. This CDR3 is CVSSAGLAVPPDTQYF. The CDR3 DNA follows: TGTGTCAGCAGCGCTGGACTAGCGGTACCCCCAGATACGCAGTATTTT.